One TCR beta chain is described in this entry. This record belongs to a study of control samples from healthy donors and cancer patients. The CDR3 is made up of 15 amino acids. The V and J ends lost 9 bases and 3 bases, in that order; junction bases with no gene match: 10. CDR1 and CDR2 from the germline V gene are LNHDA and SQIVND (reference sequence). The protocol was immunoSEQ multiplex PCR, while the TCRdb copy is restricted to in-frame clones and leaves out a portion. This sample yields about 110,000 clones, of which around four fifths are seen a single time; roughly 6.5% belongs to the top ten.

The gene calls are TRBV19 and TRBJ1-4; 7 nucleotides line up with TRBD1. Sequenced input: blood. This sequence was found in a man younger than 30 in good health. The chain's CDR3 is CARRRHRGPNEKLFF. The CDR3 bases are TGTGCCAGGAGGCGGCACAGGGGACCTAATGAAAAACTGTTTTTT.